Presented here are 26 T cell receptor beta chains from one specimen sequenced in a study of PD-1 blockade in classical Hodgkin lymphoma (dated by TCRdb to the early 2020s). The library was prepared using the immunoSEQ multiplex PCR assay. The clones in this table, taken by TCRdb from immuneACCESS, are in-frame only. Not every clone is retained; where verified, under half of the shortfall comes from an unresolved V gene, and the cause of the rest is unknown. Within this sample are 90,000 to 100,000 clones, with more than 70% of them counted one time only. Together, the top ten hold about 9.4% of the sample. The time point label, read with the paper, signifies: cycle 4 day 1 (C4D1), after 5 to 7 weeks of nivolumab. Every trial patient had relapsed following autologous stem cell transplantation, and prior brentuximab vedotin exposure was what differed among cohorts A, B and C. Here the sequenced sample was peripheral blood mononuclear cells (PBMCs), taken before the fourth cycle of nivolumab. These receptors were taken from a human donor with classical Hodgkin lymphoma.

In its sample, this clone was seen once. The chain is built from TRBV27 and TRBJ1-1; no definite D call. Trimming stripped 1 base from V and 11 bases from J, with 14 bases between. The germline CDR1 and CDR2 sequences are MNHEY and SMNVEV (reference sequence). The CDR3 spans 13 residues. The CDR3 region is CASSLLGARSAFF. CDR3 bases: TGTGCCAGCAGTTTATTGGGCGCCCGTTCGGCTTTCTTT.

In its sample, this clone was seen many times. This chain uses TRBV19 with TRBJ2-7, with D possibly matching TRBD1 (5 bases). Trimming removed 6 bases at V and 7 bases at J, with 16 bases between. The germline V gene encodes CDR1 LNHDA and CDR2 SQIVND (reference sequence). This CDR3 spans 13 amino acids. The CDR3 nucleotides read TGTGCCAGTAGCCCTGACAGTCGTCAGGAGCAGTACTTC. Protein sequence: CASSPDSRQEQYF.

The CDR3 protein is CASSYYGGLVGETQYF. For the CDR3, the DNA is TGTGCCAGCAGTTACTATGGGGGCTTAGTGGGAGAGACCCAGTACTTC. The chain employs TRBV6-5 and TRBJ2-5, with a weak D call TRBD1 (6 bases). The CDR3 covers 16 residues. Per the germline V gene, CDR1 is MNHEY and CDR2 is SVGAGI. V was cut by 1 base and J by 4 bases, with 16 bases left in between.

The J gene is TRBJ1-4, the V gene TRBV19, with D possibly TRBD1 on 5 matching bases. The CDR3 covers 16 residues. V lost 6 bases and J 1 base, leaving 15 bases between the germline ends. Looked up from germline, CDR1 is LNHDA and CDR2 is SQIVND (reference sequence). DNA of the CDR3: TGTGCCAGTAGGCTCGGCAGGGCGAGAACTAATGAAAAACTGTTTTTT. Its translation: CASRLGRARTNEKLFF.

With regard to this clone: The same CDR3 can be traced to other DNA sequences in this sample. The gene calls are TRBV11-1 and TRBJ2-7; the match to TRBD2 covers 12 bases. V was clipped by 5 bases and J by 2 bases; unmatched bases: 4. The CDR3 has 15 residues. Germline loops: CDR1 SGHAT, CDR2 FQDESV (reference sequence). This CDR3 is CASSLTSGGTYEQYF. In DNA, the CDR3 is TGTGCCAGCAGCCTTACTAGCGGGGGGACCTACGAGCAGTACTTC.

Here the CDR3 reads CASTQSGSNTGELFF. CDR3 sequence (DNA): TGTGCCAGCACCCAAAGCGGGTCGAACACCGGGGAGCTGTTTTTT. This chain joins TRBV6-6 and TRBJ2-2; D may be TRBD2 (6 bases). The CDR3 sequence is 15 residues long. V was clipped by 7 bases and J by 0 bases, with 12 bases between them. Germline V CDR1 and CDR2: MNHNY, SVGAGI (reference sequence).

This clone has just one count. This chain uses TRBV4-1 with TRBJ1-6; 8 bases align to TRBD1. CDR3 length equals 17 residues. With 6 bases clipped from V and 0 bases from J, the junction kept 7 bases outside the gene matches. The germline CDR1 and CDR2 sequences are MGHRA and YSYEKL. This CDR3 is CASRGQVGGSYNSPLHF. CDR3 nucleotide sequence: TGCGCCAGCAGGGGACAGGTGGGTGGCTCCTATAATTCACCCCTCCACTTT.

The chain combines TRBV6-1 with TRBJ2-5; 8 bases match TRBD1. V lost 2 bases to trimming and J lost 5 bases; unmatched junction nucleotides: 1. Germline CDR1 and CDR2: MNHNS and SASEGT. The CDR3 totals 13 residues. CDR3 sequence: CASSEHRGETQYF. The CDR3 DNA reads TGTGCCAGCAGTGAACACAGGGGGGAGACCCAGTACTTC.

The CDR3 coding sequence is TGTGCCAGCAGCTTAGGGCCACCACCTGGAAACACCATATATTTT. Translating it yields CASSLGPPPGNTIYF. This sequence joins TRBV13 and TRBJ1-3; no definite D call. Trimming left V 0 bases short and J 2 bases short, with 8 bases between. CDR1 is PRHDT, CDR2 FYEKMQ, per germline (reference sequence). This CDR3 spans 15 amino acids.

This chain links TRBV7-6 with TRBJ1-3, with D possibly being TRBD1 (5 bases). This CDR3 has 15 amino acids. Trimming took 5 bases from V and 0 from J, leaving 11 bases between them. Per the germline V gene, CDR1 is SGHVS and CDR2 is FNYEAQ. The CDR3 region is CASSRQSTSGNTIYF. As DNA, the CDR3 is TGTGCCAGCAGCCGACAGTCAACCTCTGGAAACACCATATATTTT. The variable domain in full, completed from reference TRBV7-6 and TRBJ1-3, reads GAGVSQSPRYKVTKRGQDVALRCDPISGHVSLYWYRQALGQGPEFLTYFNYEAQQDKSGLPNDRFSAERPEGSISTLTIQRTEQRDSAMYRCASSRQSTSGNTIYFGEGSWLTVV.

CDR3 in DNA: TGTGCCAGCAGAGTGGGACAGGCCTCCTACGAGCAGTACTTC. It yields the protein CASRVGQASYEQYF. The chain uses TRBV28 and TRBJ2-7; 8 bases line up with TRBD1. Germline lookup yields CDR1 MDHEN and CDR2 SYDVKM. V lost 6 bases, J lost 0 bases, and 4 bases stayed unmatched. The CDR3 is 14 amino acids.

The chain uses TRBV19 and TRBJ2-6; D might be TRBD1 or TRBD2, each matching 7 bases. V lost 4 bases to trimming and J lost 3 bases, with 13 bases between them. The CDR3 is 16 residues long. Germline lookup yields CDR1 LNHDA and CDR2 SQIVND (reference sequence). CDR3 residues: CASSTGGGVGANVLTF. The CDR3 DNA sequence: TGTGCCAGTAGTACAGGGGGAGGGGTTGGGGCCAACGTCCTGACTTTC.

The CDR3 nucleotides read TGCGCCAGCAGCACCGGACAGGGGAGTCAGCCCCAGCATTTT. Its translation is CASSTGQGSQPQHF. The chain links TRBV5-1 to TRBJ1-5, with 9 bases matching TRBD1. The CDR3 spans 14 residues. Germline V gene sequence: CDR1 SGHRS, CDR2 YFSETQ. V gave up 4 bases and J gave up 6 bases; unmatched junction bases: 5.

The CDR3 bases are TGTGCCAGCAGTTACTCGATCTACGAGCAGTACTTC. This translates into CASSYSIYEQYF. The genes are TRBV6-6 and TRBJ2-7; D is unclear. CDR3 length: 12 amino acids. V lost 0 bases and J lost 3, with 3 bases in between. Per the germline V gene, CDR1 is MNHNY and CDR2 is SVGAGI (reference sequence).

V is TRBV28 and J is TRBJ2-3, with a possible D match to TRBD1 (6 bases). The germline V gene encodes CDR1 MDHEN and CDR2 SYDVKM. This CDR3 has 16 residues. V was pared by 7 bases and J by 3 bases, with 20 bases between. The CDR3 spells CASIPRSGHLTDTQYF. CDR3 DNA: TGTGCCAGCATCCCCAGGTCGGGACACCTAACAGATACGCAGTATTTT.

The genes are TRBV5-4 and TRBJ2-3; 12 bases line up with TRBD2. Trimming cost V 0 bases and J 1 base; bases outside gene matches: 3. The CDR3 is 17 amino acids. Germline V gene lookup returns CDR1 SGHNT and CDR2 YYREEE (reference sequence). CDR3 sequence reads: CASSLGLAGVGTDTQYF. For the CDR3, the DNA is TGTGCCAGCAGCTTGGGACTAGCGGGGGTTGGCACAGATACGCAGTATTTT.

This sequence joins TRBV28 and TRBJ2-1; 8 nucleotides align to TRBD2. This CDR3 is 15 amino acids long. The V and J ends lost 3 bases and 4 bases, in that order; junction bases with no gene match: 5. Germline lookup yields CDR1 MDHEN and CDR2 SYDVKM. The CDR3 spells CASSFGGAAYNEQFF. The CDR3 DNA reads TGTGCCAGCAGTTTCGGGGGGGCAGCTTACAATGAGCAGTTCTTC. Variable domain in full (rest from reference TRBV28 and TRBJ2-1): DVKVTQSSRYLVKRTGEKVFLECVQDMDHENMFWYRQDPGLGLRLIYFSYDVKMKEKGDIPEGYSVSREKKERFSLILESASTNQTSMYLCASSFGGAAYNEQFFGPGTRLTVL.

CDR3 region: CASSPLQREDPRTGELFF. The CDR3 region has the DNA TGTGCCAGCTCACCCCTTCAACGGGAGGATCCGAGGACCGGGGAGCTGTTTTTT. This chain links TRBV18 with TRBJ2-2, with TRBD2 matching 7 bases. V lost 3 bases and J lost 5; bases outside the gene matches: 15. The CDR3 is 18 residues long. Germline CDR1 KGHSH, CDR2 LQKENI.

This clone was counted a single time. V usage is TRBV5-6 and J usage is TRBJ1-6, with TRBD1 matching over 9 bases. The CDR3 sequence is 15 residues long. CDR1 and CDR2 (germline): SGHDT, YYEEEE. V gave up 6 bases and J gave up 6 bases; unmatched junction bases: 7. The CDR3 DNA sequence: TGTGCCAGCACCCTCGGACAGGGGATTAATTCACCCCTCCACTTT. As protein: CASTLGQGINSPLHF. Together with reference TRBV5-6 and TRBJ1-6, the CDR3 gives the full variable domain: DAGVTQSPTHLIKTRGQQVTLRCSPKSGHDTVSWYQQALGQGPQFIFQYYEEEERQRGNFPDRFSGHQFPNYSSELNVNALLLGDSALYLCASTLGQGINSPLHFGNGTRLTVT.

This chain uses TRBV7-2 with TRBJ2-5, with 7 bases aligning to TRBD2. The CDR3 sequence is 15 residues long. Germline V gene data show CDR1 as SGHTA and CDR2 as FQGNSA. J gave up 1 base and V 3 bases, and 5 bases lay outside the gene matches. CDR3 protein: CASSFQAGFQETQYF. DNA for the CDR3: TGTGCCAGCAGCTTTCAAGCGGGATTCCAAGAGACCCAGTACTTC.

This clone has a count of ten or more. The rearrangement joins TRBV25-1 to TRBJ2-5; 7 bases are shared with TRBD2. V was pared by 2 bases and J by 5 bases, with 5 bases of the junction left unmatched. The length of the CDR3 is 14 residues. The V gene's germline CDR1 is MGHDK and CDR2 SYGVNS. CDR3 amino acids: CASSERTRWETQYF. The CDR3 DNA reads as TGTGCCAGCAGTGAACGGACTAGATGGGAGACCCAGTACTTC.

V gene TRBV28 combines with J gene TRBJ2-3; D perhaps matches TRBD2 (5 bases). V was pared by 6 bases and J by 2 bases, with 12 bases between. The CDR3 totals 14 residues. Germline V gene sequence: CDR1 MDHEN, CDR2 SYDVKM. CDR3 nucleotides: TGTGCCAGCAGCTCGAGGGCCTTCACAGATACGCAGTATTTT. It translates to CASSSRAFTDTQYF.

The chain combines TRBV7-6 with TRBJ1-2; TRBD1 matches 9 bases. In germline, CDR1 is SGHVS, CDR2 FNYEAQ. Trimming cost V 5 bases and J 7 bases; bases outside gene matches: 8. The CDR3 has 14 residues. This chain's CDR3 is CASSPGQGSGGYTF. The CDR3 DNA is TGTGCCAGCAGCCCGGGACAGGGAAGTGGTGGCTACACCTTC.

The chain uses TRBV7-2 and TRBJ2-3, with 11 bases identical to TRBD2. The CDR3 covers 15 residues. V shed 5 bases and J 4 bases; nucleotides not matched to a gene: 5. The germline V gene encodes CDR1 SGHTA and CDR2 FQGNSA. The CDR3 is CASSPGLAESDTQYF. CDR3 DNA: TGTGCCAGCAGCCCGGGACTAGCGGAGTCAGATACGCAGTATTTT.

This rearrangement joins TRBV28 to TRBJ1-5, with D unclear. The CDR3 sequence is 12 residues long. Germline values: CDR1 MDHEN, CDR2 SYDVKM. V lost 2 bases and J 7 bases, leaving 6 bases between the germline ends. Here the CDR3 DNA reads TGTGCCAGCAGTTTAGGAGGCCAGCCCCAGCATTTT. As protein: CASSLGGQPQHF. Using reference TRBV28 and TRBJ1-5 for the parts outside the CDR3, the full variable domain is DVKVTQSSRYLVKRTGEKVFLECVQDMDHENMFWYRQDPGLGLRLIYFSYDVKMKEKGDIPEGYSVSREKKERFSLILESASTNQTSMYLCASSLGGQPQHFGDGTRLSIL.

The chain employs TRBV5-1 and TRBJ2-2; D assignment may be TRBD1 or TRBD2 (5 bases each). This CDR3 is built from 16 residues. Germline CDR1 and CDR2: SGHRS and YFSETQ. V lost 5 bases and J 3 bases, leaving 17 bases between the germline ends. The DNA of the CDR3 is TGCGCCAGCAGTCAACCATCACCGGGGCACACCGGGGAGCTGTTTTTT. It is translated as CASSQPSPGHTGELFF. The full variable domain, completed using reference TRBV5-1 and TRBJ2-2, is KAGVTQTPRYLIKTRGQQVTLSCSPISGHRSVSWYQQTPGQGLQFLFEYFSETQRNKGNFPGRFSGRQFSNSRSEMNVSTLELGDSALYLCASSQPSPGHTGELFFGEGSRLTVL.